This T cell receptor beta chain was sequenced during a study of beta chain features in type 1 diabetes. Expressed TCRB transcripts got sequenced, as all isolated RNA was reverse transcribed. Clones were sequenced by immunoSEQ multiplex PCR, and TCRdb holds only the in-frame ones, with some missing. In the table there are a few hundred thousand clones, 25% to 30% of which are singletons. Every single donor gave one heparinised blood draw, and these averaged about 120 mL. Trimming stripped 2 bases from V and 2 bases from J, with 16 bases between. This CDR3 has 16 amino acids. Germline CDR1 and CDR2: SNHLY and FYNNEI.

J is TRBJ2-7 and V is TRBV2; D is perhaps TRBD1 (6 bases). This TCR derives from a man aged 25 to 40 in good health. The sample comprised central memory CD4+ T cells from blood. CDR3 sequence: CASSERWAGDAYEQYF. The CDR3 nucleotides read TGTGCCAGCAGTGAACGGTGGGCAGGGGACGCCTACGAGCAGTACTTC.